These 29 T cell receptor beta chains were all obtained from the same sample, sequenced in a study of T cell responses to AZD1222 COVID-19 vaccine. Produced via immunoSEQ multiplex PCR; TCRdb's table is partial and in-frame only. Here the sample spans some 140,000 clones, about 93% being singletons. Sequences were derived from peripheral blood, sampled on day 0 of AZD1222 vaccination. These receptor sequences come from an adult in good health.

This rearrangement joins TRBV14 to TRBJ2-1, with 13 nucleotides matching TRBD2. The germline V gene has CDR1 SGHDN and CDR2 FVKESK. The CDR3 covers 17 residues. Trimming took 3 bases from V and 9 from J; bases not matched to a gene: 11. CDR3 nucleotides: TGTGCCAGCAGCCATTGGACACTAGCGGGAGGGCCTGGTGAGCAGTTCTTC. Residues: CASSHWTLAGGPGEQFF.

The chain has TRBV6-5 and TRBJ1-1, with a tentative D call TRBD1 (6 bases). Trimming cost V 9 bases and J 1 base, with 12 bases left between them. This CDR3 comprises 13 residues. CDR1 is MNHEY, CDR2 SVGAGI, per germline. DNA of the CDR3: TGTGCCAGTGAAAAGGGACAGAACACTGAAGCTTTCTTT. Its protein is CASEKGQNTEAFF.

The table lists this clone with a count of one. The chain joins TRBV19 to TRBJ2-1, with 8 bases fitting TRBD2. Germline V gives CDR1 LNHDA, CDR2 SQIVND (reference sequence). The trim removed 3 bases at V and 7 bases at J, leaving 8 bases unmatched. The CDR3 extends over 15 amino acids. The CDR3 loop is CASSIQSGSRNEQFF. Written as DNA, the CDR3 is TGTGCCAGTAGTATCCAAAGCGGGAGCCGAAATGAGCAGTTCTTC.

The chain combines TRBV15 with TRBJ2-7; 8 bases line up with TRBD2. Losses at the gene ends were 0 bases for V and 2 bases for J; bases not matched to a gene: 9. The CDR3 runs to 17 residues. The germline CDR1 and CDR2 sequences are LNHNV and YYDKDF (reference sequence). CDR3 residues: CATSRDVRREVPYEQYF. The CDR3 bases are TGTGCCACCAGCAGAGATGTGAGGCGGGAGGTCCCCTACGAGCAGTACTTC. The entire variable domain, with the rest obtained from reference TRBV15 and TRBJ2-7, is as follows: DAMVIQNPRYQVTQFGKPVTLSCSQTLNHNVMYWYQQKSSQAPKLLFHYYDKDFNNEADTPDNFQSRRPNTSFCFLDIRSPGLGDTAMYLCATSRDVRREVPYEQYFGPGTRLTVT.

In regard to this clone: Other DNA sequences in this specimen translate into the identical CDR3. This sequence joins TRBV29-1 and TRBJ1-2; a weak D match, TRBD1 (6 bases). Trimming removed 5 bases from V and 8 bases from J, with 12 bases in between. This CDR3 is 11 amino acids long. Per germline, CDR1 SQVTM and CDR2 ANQGSEA. This CDR3 is CSVTTGSGYTF. CDR3 DNA: TGCAGCGTTACAACAGGGTCCGGCTACACCTTC.

The J gene is TRBJ2-5, the V gene TRBV27, with 7 nucleotides matching TRBD2. Germline CDR1 reads MNHEY; CDR2 reads SMNVEV (reference sequence). The V and J ends lost 6 bases and 12 bases, in that order; junction bases with no gene match: 10. This CDR3 is 12 amino acids long. CDR3 loop: CASRDFRDYEYF. CDR3 nucleotides: TGTGCCAGCAGAGACTTCCGGGACTATGAGTACTTC.

The V call is TRBV5-4, the J call TRBJ2-1, with TRBD1 matching 9 bases. J lost 7 bases, V lost 7 bases, and 9 bases had no gene match. Germline CDR1 and CDR2: SGHNT and YYREEE (reference sequence). The CDR3 spans 14 residues. The CDR3 spells CASGGTGTMNEQFF. CDR3 in DNA: TGTGCCAGCGGAGGGACAGGGACCATGAATGAGCAGTTCTTC.

This CDR3 is CAISGATSGTYEQYF. CDR3 DNA: TGTGCCATCAGTGGGGCAACTAGCGGTACCTACGAGCAGTACTTC. V and J are TRBV10-3 and TRBJ2-7; 8 bases align to TRBD2. J lost 2 bases, V lost 4 bases, and 7 bases had no gene match. Germline V lookup: CDR1 ENHRY, CDR2 SYGVKD. This CDR3 is 15 amino acids long.

This clone was counted between two and nine times. V gene TRBV19 combines with J gene TRBJ2-1; 10 bases align to TRBD2. The ends lost 3 bases at V and 5 bases at J; junction bases unmatched: 1. This CDR3 spans 14 amino acids. Germline CDR1 is LNHDA and CDR2 is SQIVND (reference sequence). CDR3 coding DNA: TGTGCCAGTAGTATCCTAGCGGGGGACAATGAGCAGTTCTTC. Its translation is CASSILAGDNEQFF.

This clone was seen only a few times. J is TRBJ2-5 and V is TRBV7-9, with a possible D match to TRBD2 (5 bases). The V gene's germline CDR1 is SEHNR and CDR2 FQNEAQ (reference sequence). Trimming took 8 bases from V and 5 from J, leaving 9 bases between them. The CDR3 sequence is 11 residues long. The CDR3 DNA follows: TGTGCCAGCGGGCGAGGGGAGACCCAGTACTTC. Protein product: CASGRGETQYF. The variable domain in full, with the rest retrieved from reference TRBV7-9 and TRBJ2-5, is DTGVSQNPRHKITKRGQNVTFRCDPISEHNRLYWYRQTLGQGPEFLTYFQNEAQLEKSRLLSDRFSAERPKGSFSTLEIQRTEQGDSAMYLCASGRGETQYFGPGTRLLVL.

The rearrangement joins TRBV19 to TRBJ2-1, with TRBD1 as a possible D gene (5 bases). The V end was cut by 4 bases, the J end by 8 bases, with 27 bases between. The CDR3 totals 18 residues. CDR1 LNHDA and CDR2 SQIVND come from the germline V gene (reference sequence). The CDR3 protein is CASSNHLGVRAAEDEQFF. CDR3 nucleotide sequence: TGTGCCAGTAGTAACCACCTCGGCGTCAGGGCAGCCGAGGATGAGCAGTTCTTC.

The chain combines TRBV7-8 with TRBJ1-1, with D tentatively TRBD1 (5 bases). Per germline, CDR1 SGHVS and CDR2 FQNEAQ. CDR3 size: 13 residues. Trimming pared 4 bases from V and 6 bases from J, leaving 12 bases between. The CDR3 sequence is CASSSHRPSEAFF. CDR3 DNA: TGTGCCAGCAGCTCACACAGGCCTTCTGAAGCTTTCTTT.

The table lists this clone with a count of one. The chain is built from TRBV11-1 and TRBJ2-4, with D possibly being TRBD1 (6 bases). This CDR3 comprises 14 residues. Between the trimmed V and J ends, which lost 4 bases and 5 bases, there was a span of 12 bases. Germline lookup yields CDR1 SGHAT and CDR2 FQDESV (reference sequence). CDR3 coding DNA: TGTGCCAGCAGCTCTCACAGGGACCAAAACATTCAGTACTTC. Its translation is CASSSHRDQNIQYF.

This chain uses TRBV1 with TRBJ2-3; the D call in the table, TRBD2, was not verified against the DNA. TRBV1 is deemed a pseudogene. This CDR3 is built from 19 residues. CDR3 DNA: TGCACCAGCAGCCAAGCGTTTGGGACTAGCGGGGAAGCCACAGATACGCAGTATTTT. This gives the protein CTSSQAFGTSGEATDTQYF.

V gene TRBV4-2 combines with J gene TRBJ2-2; 9 nucleotides align to TRBD2. CDR3 length: 18 amino acids. The germline V gene encodes CDR1 LGHNA and CDR2 YNFKEQ. Trimming at V came to 0 bases and at J to 1 base, leaving 6 bases not matched to a gene. The CDR3 is CASSQDPWTSENTGELFF. The DNA for the CDR3 is TGTGCCAGCAGCCAAGATCCATGGACTAGCGAGAACACCGGGGAGCTGTTTTTT.

The chain is built from TRBV6-5 and TRBJ2-7, with TRBD2 matching over 8 bases. Germline-derived CDR1 and CDR2 are MNHEY and SVGAGI. There are 15 residues in the CDR3. The V segment lost 2 bases and the J segment 1 base; nucleotides outside the gene matches: 4. The CDR3 protein is CASSYGTSRSYEQYF. DNA of the CDR3: TGTGCCAGCAGTTACGGGACTAGTAGGTCCTACGAGCAGTACTTC.

V gene TRBV19 combines with J gene TRBJ1-2, with D uncertain. V lost 6 bases and J 1 base, leaving 6 bases between the germline ends. The CDR3 runs 12 residues. Germline-derived CDR1 and CDR2 are LNHDA and SQIVND (reference sequence). CDR3 sequence: CASRWDNYGYTF. The CDR3 bases are TGTGCCAGTAGATGGGATAACTATGGCTACACCTTC. The entire variable domain, with the rest obtained from reference TRBV19 and TRBJ1-2, is as follows: DGGITQSPKYLFRKEGQNVTLSCEQNLNHDAMYWYRQDPGQGLRLIYYSQIVNDFQKGDIAEGYSVSREKKESFPLTVTSAQKNPTAFYLCASRWDNYGYTFGSGTRLTVV.

CDR3 amino acids: CASSYSYGITEAFF. Written as DNA, the CDR3 is TGTGCCAGCAGTTACTCTTATGGCATCACTGAAGCTTTCTTT. The chain has TRBV6-2 or TRBV6-3 and TRBJ1-1; D unclear. From germline, CDR1 is MNHEY and CDR2 SVGEGT. V was shortened by 0 bases and J by 4 bases, with 9 bases between the two germline ends. The CDR3 runs 14 residues.

This clone was picked up a small number of times. The chain carries TRBV28 and TRBJ2-2, with D perhaps matching TRBD1 or TRBD2 (6 bases each). The V and J ends lost 7 bases and 6 bases respectively, with 15 bases between them. This CDR3 region has 14 residues. CDR1 and CDR2 from the germline V gene are MDHEN and SYDVKM. This CDR3 is CASTLEGGAGELFF. For the CDR3, the DNA is TGTGCCAGCACCCTAGAGGGGGGCGCCGGGGAGCTGTTTTTT.

This chain joins TRBV28 and TRBJ1-2; D call uncertain. CDR1 and CDR2 from the germline V gene are MDHEN and SYDVKM. There are 12 residues in the CDR3. V lost 10 bases, J lost 6 bases, and 15 bases lay in between. The CDR3 sequence: CATTVRSHGYTF. DNA of the CDR3: TGTGCCACAACGGTTAGGAGCCATGGCTACACCTTC.

The chain is built from TRBV6-1 and TRBJ2-3; D not certain. Germline CDR1 MNHNS, CDR2 SASEGT. This CDR3 spans 16 amino acids. Trimming took 2 bases from V and 3 from J, leaving 15 bases between them. This chain's CDR3 is CASSEIRRARTDTQYF. The DNA of the CDR3 is TGTGCCAGCAGTGAAATCCGACGTGCACGGACAGATACGCAGTATTTT.

The chain couples TRBV6-5 to TRBJ1-1, with unresolved D. V gave up 0 bases and J gave up 8 bases, with 7 bases separating them. This CDR3 is built from 12 residues. Germline V lookup: CDR1 MNHEY, CDR2 SVGAGI. This chain's CDR3 is CASSYSGQEAFF. The CDR3 DNA reads TGTGCCAGCAGTTACTCGGGTCAGGAAGCTTTCTTT.

This clone appeared once. The rearrangement uses TRBV6-1 and TRBJ1-2; D is unclear. CDR1 is MNHNS, CDR2 SASEGT, per germline. CDR3 length: 15 residues. Trimming cost V 2 bases and J 3 bases, with 13 bases left between them. Here the CDR3 reads CASSESKGADYGYTF. The CDR3 DNA reads TGTGCCAGCAGTGAATCGAAGGGCGCGGACTATGGCTACACCTTC.

V usage is TRBV4-1 and J usage is TRBJ1-4, with 7 bases aligning to TRBD1. The germline V gene has CDR1 MGHRA and CDR2 YSYEKL. The CDR3 is 16 residues long. V lost 2 bases, J lost 5 bases, and 8 bases stayed unmatched. The CDR3 loop reads CASSQTPTGPNEKLFF. The CDR3 nucleotides read TGCGCCAGCAGCCAAACCCCGACAGGGCCAAATGAAAAACTGTTTTTT.

The rearrangement uses TRBV3-1 (or the pseudogene TRBV3-2) and TRBJ2-3; D is unresolved. This CDR3 comprises 12 residues. Trimming stripped 1 base from V and 6 bases from J, with 5 bases between. Germline V gene data show CDR1 as LGHDT and CDR2 as YNNKEL (reference sequence). This CDR3 is CASSQVGDTQYF. CDR3 nucleotides: TGTGCCAGCAGCCAAGTCGGCGATACGCAGTATTTT.

The chain couples TRBV6-5 to TRBJ1-2, with D unresolved. The germline CDR1 and CDR2 sequences are MNHEY and SVGAGI. CDR3 length equals 14 residues. Trimming cost V 8 bases and J 6 bases, with 19 bases left between them. CDR3 region: CASARVLTADGYTF. CDR3 in DNA: TGTGCCAGCGCGAGAGTATTAACAGCTGATGGCTACACCTTC.

V and J are TRBV24-1 and TRBJ2-3; tentatively, D is TRBD2 (5 bases). Germline V CDR1 and CDR2: KGHDR, SFDVKD. The CDR3 is made up of 18 amino acids. V gave up 3 bases and J gave up 1 base, with 19 bases separating them. The CDR3 DNA reads as TGTGCCACCAGTGATGGGTGGACGGACCTCGGGGGCACAGATACGCAGTATTTT. This encodes CATSDGWTDLGGTDTQYF.

The rearrangement links TRBV5-1 to TRBJ2-1; 7 nucleotides agree with TRBD1. CDR1 is SGHRS and CDR2 is YFSETQ in the germline V gene. The CDR3 extends over 15 amino acids. The junction had 8 bases not matched to a gene; V was cut back by 4 bases and J by 4 bases. CDR3 in amino acids: CASSKSGTAYNEQFF. As DNA, the CDR3 is TGCGCCAGCAGCAAATCCGGGACAGCTTACAATGAGCAGTTCTTC.

The J gene is TRBJ1-6, the V gene TRBV10-3; D is possibly TRBD1 (6 bases). V dropped 3 bases and J dropped 14 bases, with 23 bases sitting between them. The CDR3 consists of 16 residues. CDR1 is ENHRY and CDR2 is SYGVKD in the germline V gene. The DNA of the CDR3 is TGTGCCATCAGTGAATTTTACAGAGGGGGTATGAAGTCCCTCCACTTT. Residues: CAISEFYRGGMKSLHF.